This T cell receptor beta chain was recorded in a study of shared clonotypes between healthy human individuals. Overall study context: Every donor yielded three CD4 naive, three CD4 memory, two CD8 naive and one CD8 memory plate.

Cells designated naive CD8 were CD45RO-negative and were positively selected for CCR7, with terminally differentiated effector memory CD45RA+ cells excluded. The method was immunoSEQ multiplex PCR; TCRdb's version includes in-frame clones alone and lacks a portion of them. This sample has about 2 million clones; roughly 95% occur once, and the top ten carry approximately 1.2%. The germline gives CDR1 MNHEY, CDR2 SVGAGI. V lost 2 bases and J lost 7, with 11 bases in between. This CDR3 contains 13 residues. To note about this clone: Other nucleotide sequences from this sample produce the same CDR3.

This TCR was sampled from a man aged 18-30 years in good health. Sequences were obtained from naive CD8+ T cells sorted from blood. V is TRBV6-5 and J is TRBJ1-2, with D possibly being TRBD1 (5 bases). Here the CDR3 reads CASSYQGAGGYTF. In DNA, the CDR3 is TGTGCCAGCAGTTACCAAGGGGCAGGTGGCTACACCTTC.